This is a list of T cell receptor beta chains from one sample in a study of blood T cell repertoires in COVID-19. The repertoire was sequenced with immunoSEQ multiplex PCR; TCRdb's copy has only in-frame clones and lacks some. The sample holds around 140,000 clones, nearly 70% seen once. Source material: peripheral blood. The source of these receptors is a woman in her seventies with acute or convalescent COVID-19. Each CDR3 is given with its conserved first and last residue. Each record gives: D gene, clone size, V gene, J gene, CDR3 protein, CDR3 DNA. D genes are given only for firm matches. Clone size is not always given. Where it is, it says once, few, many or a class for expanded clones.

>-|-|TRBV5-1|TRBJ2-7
CASSLWGGDEQYF
TGCGCCAGCAGCTTGTGGGGCGGCGACGAGCAGTACTTC
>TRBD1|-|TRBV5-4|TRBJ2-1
CASSYEQGSEQFF
TGTGCCAGCAGCTACGAACAGGGGAGTGAGCAGTTCTTC
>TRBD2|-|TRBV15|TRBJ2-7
CATSRDRGGRSYEQYF
TGTGCCACCAGCAGAGATAGAGGCGGGAGGTCCTACGAGCAGTACTTC
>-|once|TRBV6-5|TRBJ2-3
CASSAEGTSTDTQYF
TGTGCCAGCTCCGCGGAGGGGACTAGCACAGATACGCAGTATTTT
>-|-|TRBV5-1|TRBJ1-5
CASSFGGNQPQHF
TGCGCCAGCAGCTTCGGGGGCAATCAGCCCCAGCATTTT
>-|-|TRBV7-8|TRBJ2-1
CASSLRSPSSARNEQFF
TGTGCCAGCAGCTTAAGGAGTCCGTCAAGCGCACGGAATGAGCAGTTCTTC
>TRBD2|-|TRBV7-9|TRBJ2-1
CASSITGGGAYEQFF
TGTGCCAGCTCTATTACGGGAGGGGGGGCCTATGAGCAGTTCTTC
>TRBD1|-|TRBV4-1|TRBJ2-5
CASSRGDRGGEETQYF
TGCGCCAGCAGCCGAGGCGACAGGGGCGGGGAAGAGACCCAGTACTTC
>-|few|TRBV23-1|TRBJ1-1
CASRRPVLEAFF
TGCGCCAGCAGGCGCCCGGTCCTTGAAGCTTTCTTT
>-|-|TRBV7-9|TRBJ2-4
CASSLSSSQKNIQYF
TGTGCCAGCAGCTTATCGTCCTCCCAGAAAAACATTCAGTACTTC